A selection of T cell receptor beta chains follows, all from one sample in a study of graft-versus-host responses after intestinal transplantation. Some clones are missing from TCRdb's copy, which holds only in-frame ones; the method was immunoSEQ multiplex PCR. The sample lists approximately 93,000 clones; about nine tenths were seen once. Their target antigens are unknown. This sample comprised unstimulated CD8+ T cells sorted from spleen or lymph node cells, obtained before transplant. The source is a human donor who was the organ donor for an intestinal transplant. The CDR3 runs from the conserved cysteine through the conserved F or W. D genes are given only for firm matches. Clone size is stated in some rows and not others, as once, few, many or a class when expanded.

J gene: TRBJ2-1; D gene: -; clone size: once; V gene: TRBV20-1; CDR3 DNA: TGCAGTGCTAGAGACGTCAATGAGCAGTTCTTC; CDR3 protein: CSARDVNEQFF
J gene: TRBJ2-7; D gene: TRBD1; clone size: once; V gene: TRBV7-9; CDR3 DNA: TGTGCCAGCAGCTCCGGACAGGGGATCTCCTACGAGCAGTACTTC; CDR3 protein: CASSSGQGISYEQYF
J gene: TRBJ2-7; D gene: -; clone size: -; V gene: TRBV13; CDR3 DNA: TGTGCCAGCAGCGCCCGGGGGAAGGGGGGGGCGATGTCCTACGAGCAGTACTTC; CDR3 protein: CASSARGKGGAMSYEQYF
J gene: TRBJ1-2; D gene: -; clone size: -; V gene: TRBV6-4; CDR3 DNA: TGTGCCAGCGGGTTAAGCGGCAGGGGAGTATATGGCTACACCTTC; CDR3 protein: CASGLSGRGVYGYTF
J gene: TRBJ1-3; D gene: -; clone size: -; V gene: TRBV28; CDR3 DNA: TGTGCCAGCAGCATACAGAGGGCTGGAAACACCATATATTTT; CDR3 protein: CASSIQRAGNTIYF
J gene: TRBJ2-1; D gene: TRBD1; clone size: -; V gene: TRBV6-5; CDR3 DNA: TGTGCCAGCAGTTCAGGGGGCAAATACAATGAGCAGTTCTTC; CDR3 protein: CASSSGGKYNEQFF
J gene: TRBJ2-2; D gene: -; clone size: -; V gene: TRBV7-6; CDR3 DNA: TGTGCCAGCAGCCCCAGACCAGCAATTCGGGGTTACACCGGGGAGCTGTTTTTT; CDR3 protein: CASSPRPAIRGYTGELFF
J gene: TRBJ2-7; D gene: -; clone size: -; V gene: TRBV15; CDR3 DNA: TGTGCCACCAGCTCTCGGGGGAGCTCCTACGAGCAGTACTTC; CDR3 protein: CATSSRGSSYEQYF
J gene: TRBJ2-1; D gene: TRBD2; clone size: once; V gene: TRBV5-4; CDR3 DNA: TGTGCCAGCAGCTTTTTCACGCGGGAGTACAATGAGCAGTTCTTC; CDR3 protein: CASSFFTREYNEQFF
J gene: TRBJ2-5; D gene: -; clone size: -; V gene: TRBV7-8; CDR3 DNA: TGTGCCAGCAGCTTAGCGGGAGATGCAGAGACCCAGTACTTC; CDR3 protein: CASSLAGDAETQYF
J gene: TRBJ2-1; D gene: TRBD2; clone size: -; V gene: TRBV6-4; CDR3 DNA: TGTGGACGACTAGCGGAGACCAATGAGCAGTTCTTC; CDR3 protein: CGRLAETNEQFF
J gene: TRBJ2-7; D gene: TRBD1; clone size: -; V gene: TRBV6-5; CDR3 DNA: TGTGCCAGCAGTGGGGCGGGACAGGGATGGTGGGAGTTC; CDR3 protein: CASSGAGQGWWEF
J gene: TRBJ2-1; D gene: TRBD1; clone size: -; V gene: TRBV5-1; CDR3 DNA: TGCGCCAGCAGCTTGGGGCCAGGGGGCTCCTACAATGAGCAGTTCTTC; CDR3 protein: CASSLGPGGSYNEQFF
J gene: TRBJ2-1; D gene: TRBD1; clone size: -; V gene: TRBV6-1; CDR3 DNA: TGTGCCAGCAGTGACACCGACAGGGCCGTTTACAATGAGCAGTTCTTC; CDR3 protein: CASSDTDRAVYNEQFF
J gene: TRBJ2-2; D gene: TRBD2; clone size: once; V gene: TRBV4-2; CDR3 DNA: TGTGCCAGCAGCCAAGAAGGTTGGCGGGGGACCGGGGAGCTGTTTTTT; CDR3 protein: CASSQEGWRGTGELFF
J gene: TRBJ1-2; D gene: -; clone size: -; V gene: TRBV27; CDR3 DNA: TGTGCCAGCAGTTTTGTTGGGGGCGCCCCGGATGGCTACACCTTC; CDR3 protein: CASSFVGGAPDGYTF
J gene: TRBJ2-1; D gene: TRBD2; clone size: -; V gene: TRBV28; CDR3 DNA: TGTGCCAGCAGTTTAAGCGGGAGGGCCGGTGAGCAGTTCTTC; CDR3 protein: CASSLSGRAGEQFF
J gene: TRBJ2-7; D gene: TRBD1; clone size: -; V gene: TRBV27; CDR3 DNA: TGTGCCAGCAGTTTTCTGGGACAGGCCTACGAGCAGTACTTC; CDR3 protein: CASSFLGQAYEQYF
J gene: TRBJ2-7; D gene: -; clone size: -; V gene: TRBV28; CDR3 DNA: TGTGCCAGCAGTTTACTTCTCGAGGAGACGCCGATTACACGATACTACGAGCAGTACTTC; CDR3 protein: CASSLLLEETPITRYYEQYF
J gene: TRBJ2-7; D gene: -; clone size: -; V gene: TRBV6-6; CDR3 DNA: TGTGCCAGCAGTTACAGTTCCTCTACCGTATACGAGCAGTACTTC; CDR3 protein: CASSYSSSTVYEQYF
J gene: TRBJ2-1; D gene: TRBD2; clone size: -; V gene: TRBV5-1; CDR3 DNA: TGCGCCAGCAGCCCTGGGACTAGCGGGAGTAATTGGTACAATGAGCAGTTCTTC; CDR3 protein: CASSPGTSGSNWYNEQFF
J gene: TRBJ2-7; D gene: TRBD2; clone size: -; V gene: TRBV2; CDR3 DNA: TGTGCCAGCAGTGAACTGGAGCTAGCGGGAGGCCAAATCGGTAGCTGGGAGCAGTACTTC; CDR3 protein: CASSELELAGGQIGSWEQYF
J gene: TRBJ2-7; D gene: -; clone size: -; V gene: TRBV13; CDR3 DNA: TGTGCCAGCAGCTCCGAGGGGGTACAGGGTTACGAGCAGTACTTC; CDR3 protein: CASSSEGVQGYEQYF
J gene: TRBJ1-5; D gene: TRBD1; clone size: -; V gene: TRBV7-9; CDR3 DNA: TGTGCCAGCAGCTCCGGGACAGGGAATCAGCCCCAGCATTTT; CDR3 protein: CASSSGTGNQPQHF
J gene: TRBJ2-7; D gene: -; clone size: -; V gene: TRBV6-5; CDR3 DNA: TGTGCCAGCAGTTACTCGTTACAGGCGGCGGGGTACGAGCAGTACTTC; CDR3 protein: CASSYSLQAAGYEQYF
J gene: TRBJ2-1; D gene: TRBD2; clone size: -; V gene: TRBV27; CDR3 DNA: TGTGCCAGCAGACAAAATCCTAGCGGGATATACAATGAGCAGTTCTTC; CDR3 protein: CASRQNPSGIYNEQFF
J gene: TRBJ2-2; D gene: -; clone size: once; V gene: TRBV30; CDR3 DNA: TGTGCCTGGTTTCTAGCCTCCGGGGAGCTGTTTTTT; CDR3 protein: CAWFLASGELFF
J gene: TRBJ1-1; D gene: -; clone size: -; V gene: TRBV9; CDR3 DNA: TGTGCCAGCAGCGTCACATCCGGCGGGGGACCGGGCACTGAAGCTTTCTTT; CDR3 protein: CASSVTSGGGPGTEAFF
J gene: TRBJ1-2; D gene: TRBD1; clone size: -; V gene: TRBV2; CDR3 DNA: TGTGCCAGCCGTAAACTCCGCCCGAGGGACAGAGTTAACTATGGCTACACCTTC; CDR3 protein: CASRKLRPRDRVNYGYTF
J gene: TRBJ1-2; D gene: -; clone size: few; V gene: TRBV29-1; CDR3 DNA: TGCAGCGGGGAGTTAGCTAACTATGGCTACACCTTC; CDR3 protein: CSGELANYGYTF
J gene: TRBJ2-1; D gene: TRBD2; clone size: -; V gene: TRBV5-1; CDR3 DNA: TGCGCCAGCAGCTTGTACTCGGGAGGGCCTAATAATGAGCAGTTCTTC; CDR3 protein: CASSLYSGGPNNEQFF
J gene: TRBJ1-2; D gene: -; clone size: -; V gene: TRBV7-3; CDR3 DNA: TGTGCCAGCAGCCCAGGGTCAGGGGATGGTGGCTACACCTTC; CDR3 protein: CASSPGSGDGGYTF
J gene: TRBJ2-5; D gene: -; clone size: -; V gene: TRBV15; CDR3 DNA: TGTGCCACCAGCAGAGAGGGGACTGCTAAAGAGACCCAGTACTTC; CDR3 protein: CATSREGTAKETQYF
J gene: TRBJ2-6; D gene: -; clone size: -; V gene: TRBV7-9; CDR3 DNA: TGTGCCAGCAGCCCACCATGGCCCCAGGGTGGAGGGGCCAACGTCCTGACTTTC; CDR3 protein: CASSPPWPQGGGANVLTF
J gene: TRBJ1-4; D gene: TRBD1; clone size: once; V gene: TRBV27; CDR3 DNA: TGTGCCAGTCACGGACAGGGGAATGAAAAACTGTTTTTT; CDR3 protein: CASHGQGNEKLFF
J gene: TRBJ1-2; D gene: -; clone size: -; V gene: TRBV7-9; CDR3 DNA: TGTGCCAGCAGCTCCGTTTCCCTTTATGGCTACACCTTC; CDR3 protein: CASSSVSLYGYTF
J gene: TRBJ1-1; D gene: -; clone size: -; V gene: TRBV5-1; CDR3 DNA: TGCGCCAGCAGCTTTGGGAGTGAAGCTTTCTTT; CDR3 protein: CASSFGSEAFF
J gene: TRBJ2-3; D gene: TRBD1; clone size: -; V gene: TRBV15; CDR3 DNA: TGTGCCACCAGCAGATACGGACAGGGGGCGCAGGGCACAGATACGCAGTATTTT; CDR3 protein: CATSRYGQGAQGTDTQYF
J gene: TRBJ2-1; D gene: TRBD2; clone size: -; V gene: TRBV27; CDR3 DNA: TGTGCCAGCAGTTTAGTAGGGACTAGCGGGAGGGCCTATAGTTTGGATGAGCAGTTCTTC; CDR3 protein: CASSLVGTSGRAYSLDEQFF
J gene: TRBJ2-5; D gene: -; clone size: -; V gene: TRBV7-2; CDR3 DNA: TGTGCCAGCAGCTCCGCGGGGCCGCAAGAGACCCAGTACTTC; CDR3 protein: CASSSAGPQETQYF